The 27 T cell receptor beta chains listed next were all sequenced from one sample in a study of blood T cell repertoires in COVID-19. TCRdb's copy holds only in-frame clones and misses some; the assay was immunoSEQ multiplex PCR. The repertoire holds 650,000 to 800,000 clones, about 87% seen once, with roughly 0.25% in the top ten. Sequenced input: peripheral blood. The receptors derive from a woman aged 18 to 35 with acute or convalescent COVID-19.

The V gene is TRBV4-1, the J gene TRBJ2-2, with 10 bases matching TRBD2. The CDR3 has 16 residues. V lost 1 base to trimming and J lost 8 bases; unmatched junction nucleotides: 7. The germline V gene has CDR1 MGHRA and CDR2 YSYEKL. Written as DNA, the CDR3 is TGCGCCAGCAGCCAAGGGTCACTAGCGGGGATTGGGGAGCTGTTTTTT. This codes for CASSQGSLAGIGELFF.

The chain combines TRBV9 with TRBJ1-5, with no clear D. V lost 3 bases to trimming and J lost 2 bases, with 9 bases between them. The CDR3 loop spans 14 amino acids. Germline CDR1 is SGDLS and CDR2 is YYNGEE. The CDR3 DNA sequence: TGTGCCAGCAGCGCCGCCGGGGGCAATCAGCCCCAGCATTTT. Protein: CASSAAGGNQPQHF.

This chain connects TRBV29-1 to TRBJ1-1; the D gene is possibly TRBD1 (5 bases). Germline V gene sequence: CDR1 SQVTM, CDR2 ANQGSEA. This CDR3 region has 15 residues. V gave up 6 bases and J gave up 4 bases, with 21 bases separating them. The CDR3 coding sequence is TGCAGCGTCTTCGCTGGAGGGGTAATATCCACTGAAGCTTTCTTT. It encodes CSVFAGGVISTEAFF.

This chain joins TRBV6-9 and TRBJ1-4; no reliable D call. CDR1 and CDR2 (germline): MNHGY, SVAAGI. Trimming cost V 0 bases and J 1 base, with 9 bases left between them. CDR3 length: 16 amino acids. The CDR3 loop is CASSYSRVETNEKLFF. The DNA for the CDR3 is TGTGCCAGCAGTTATTCGCGGGTAGAAACTAATGAAAAACTGTTTTTT.

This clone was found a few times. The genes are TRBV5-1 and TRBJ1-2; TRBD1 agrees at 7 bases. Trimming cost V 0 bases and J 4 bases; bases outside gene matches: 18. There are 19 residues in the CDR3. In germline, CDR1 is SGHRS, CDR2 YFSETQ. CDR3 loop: CASSLAGRNRGGNAYGYTF. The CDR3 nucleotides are TGCGCCAGCAGCTTGGCGGGTAGGAACAGGGGAGGTAATGCCTATGGCTACACCTTC.

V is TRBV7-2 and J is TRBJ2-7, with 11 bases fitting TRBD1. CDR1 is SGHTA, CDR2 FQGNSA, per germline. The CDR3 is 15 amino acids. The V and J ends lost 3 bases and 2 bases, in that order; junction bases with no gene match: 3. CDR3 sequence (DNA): TGTGCCAGCAGCTTCGGACAGGGGGCGACCTACGAGCAGTACTTC. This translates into CASSFGQGATYEQYF.

The CDR3 reads CATSDSMLGNNSPLHF. Written as DNA, the CDR3 is TGTGCCACCAGTGACTCCATGCTGGGCAATAATTCACCCCTCCACTTT. The chain joins TRBV24-1 to TRBJ1-6, with D uncertain. V lost 4 bases to trimming and J lost 5 bases, with 14 bases between them. From germline, CDR1 is KGHDR and CDR2 SFDVKD. The CDR3 is 16 amino acids.

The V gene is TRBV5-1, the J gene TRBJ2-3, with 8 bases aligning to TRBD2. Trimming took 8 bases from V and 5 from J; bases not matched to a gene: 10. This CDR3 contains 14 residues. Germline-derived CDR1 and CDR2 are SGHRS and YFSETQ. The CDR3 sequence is CASSREGGRDTQYF. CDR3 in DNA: TGCGCCAGTTCACGGGAGGGCGGGAGAGATACGCAGTATTTT.

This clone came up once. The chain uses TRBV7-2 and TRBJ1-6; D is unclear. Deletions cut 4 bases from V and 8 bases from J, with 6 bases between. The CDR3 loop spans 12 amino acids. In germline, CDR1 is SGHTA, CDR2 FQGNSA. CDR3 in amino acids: CASSSFDSPLHF. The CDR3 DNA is TGTGCCAGCAGCTCGTTCGATTCACCCCTCCACTTT.

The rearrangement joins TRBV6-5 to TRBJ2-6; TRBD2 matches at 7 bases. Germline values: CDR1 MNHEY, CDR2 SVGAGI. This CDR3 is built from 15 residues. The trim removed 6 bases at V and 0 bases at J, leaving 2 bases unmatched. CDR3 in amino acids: CASSSGGSGANVLTF. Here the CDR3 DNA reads TGTGCCAGCAGCTCGGGGGGCTCTGGGGCCAACGTCCTGACTTTC.

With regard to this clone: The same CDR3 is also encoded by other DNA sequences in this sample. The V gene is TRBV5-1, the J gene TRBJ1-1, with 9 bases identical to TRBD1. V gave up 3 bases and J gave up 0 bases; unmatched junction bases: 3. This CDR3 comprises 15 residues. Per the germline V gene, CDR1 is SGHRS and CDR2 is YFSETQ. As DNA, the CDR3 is TGCGCCAGCAGCTACGGACAGGGGTTGAACACTGAAGCTTTCTTT. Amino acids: CASSYGQGLNTEAFF.

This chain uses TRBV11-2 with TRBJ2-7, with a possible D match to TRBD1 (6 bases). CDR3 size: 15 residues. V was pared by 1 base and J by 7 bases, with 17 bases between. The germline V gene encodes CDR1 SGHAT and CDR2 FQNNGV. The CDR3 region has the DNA TGTGCCAGCAGCTTAGGATCCCTAGGGGGTAAGGAGCAGTACTTC. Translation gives CASSLGSLGGKEQYF.

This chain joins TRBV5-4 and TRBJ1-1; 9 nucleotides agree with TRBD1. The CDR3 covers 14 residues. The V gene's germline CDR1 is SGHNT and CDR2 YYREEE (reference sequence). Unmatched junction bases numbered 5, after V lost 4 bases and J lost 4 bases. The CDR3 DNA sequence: TGTGCCAGCAGCGGAGGGGACAGGGCCACTGAAGCTTTCTTT. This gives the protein CASSGGDRATEAFF.

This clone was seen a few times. The CDR3 DNA follows: TGTGCCAGCAGTGTAGGGGTTATGAACACTGAAGCTTTCTTT. It codes for CASSVGVMNTEAFF. The J gene is TRBJ1-1, the V gene TRBV25-1, with D possibly TRBD1 on 5 matching bases. This CDR3 comprises 14 residues. CDR1 is MGHDK and CDR2 is SYGVNS in the germline V gene. With 4 bases removed from V and 0 bases from J, the gap between germline ends came to 9 bases.

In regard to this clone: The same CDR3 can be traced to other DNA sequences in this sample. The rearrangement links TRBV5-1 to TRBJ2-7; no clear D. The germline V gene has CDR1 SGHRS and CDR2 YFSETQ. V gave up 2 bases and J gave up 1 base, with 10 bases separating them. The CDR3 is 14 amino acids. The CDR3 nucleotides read TGCGCCAGCAGCTTAACGGTTGGTTCCTACGAGCAGTACTTC. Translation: CASSLTVGSYEQYF.

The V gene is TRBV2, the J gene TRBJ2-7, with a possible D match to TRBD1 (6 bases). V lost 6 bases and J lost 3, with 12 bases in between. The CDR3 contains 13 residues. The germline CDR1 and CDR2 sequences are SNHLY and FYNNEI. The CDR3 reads CASSNGQIYEQYF. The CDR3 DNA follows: TGTGCCAGCAGCAACGGACAGATCTACGAGCAGTACTTC.

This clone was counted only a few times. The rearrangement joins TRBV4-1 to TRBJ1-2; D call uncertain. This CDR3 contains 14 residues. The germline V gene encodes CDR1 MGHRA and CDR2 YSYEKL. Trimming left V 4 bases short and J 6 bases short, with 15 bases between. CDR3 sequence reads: CASSPHAAGDGYTF. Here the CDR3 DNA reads TGCGCCAGCAGCCCCCATGCCGCGGGAGATGGCTACACCTTC.

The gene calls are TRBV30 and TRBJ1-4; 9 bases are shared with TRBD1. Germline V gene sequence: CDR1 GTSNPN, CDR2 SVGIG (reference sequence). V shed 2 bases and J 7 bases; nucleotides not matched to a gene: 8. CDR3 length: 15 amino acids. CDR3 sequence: CAWSKGGTGSEKLFF. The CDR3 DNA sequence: TGTGCCTGGAGTAAGGGCGGGACAGGGAGTGAAAAACTGTTTTTT.

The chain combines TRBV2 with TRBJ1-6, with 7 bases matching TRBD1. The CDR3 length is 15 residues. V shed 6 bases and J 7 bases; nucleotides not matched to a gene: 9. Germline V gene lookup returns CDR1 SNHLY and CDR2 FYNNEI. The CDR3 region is CASSLSGTDNSPLHF. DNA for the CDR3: TGTGCCAGCAGCTTATCCGGGACAGACAATTCACCCCTCCACTTT.

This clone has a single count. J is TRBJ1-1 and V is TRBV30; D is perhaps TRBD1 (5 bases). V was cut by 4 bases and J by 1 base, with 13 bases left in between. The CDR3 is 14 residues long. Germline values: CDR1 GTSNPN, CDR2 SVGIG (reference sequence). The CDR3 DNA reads TGTGCCTGGACCAGACAGACCCGGAACACTGAAGCTTTCTTT. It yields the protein CAWTRQTRNTEAFF.

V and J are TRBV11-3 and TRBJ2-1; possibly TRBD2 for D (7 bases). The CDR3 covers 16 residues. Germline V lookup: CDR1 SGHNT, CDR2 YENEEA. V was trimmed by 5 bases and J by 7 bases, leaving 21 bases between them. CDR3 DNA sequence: TGTGCCAGCAGCCTCTCTGACTCGGGGGGCTTTAATGAGCAGTTCTTC. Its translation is CASSLSDSGGFNEQFF.

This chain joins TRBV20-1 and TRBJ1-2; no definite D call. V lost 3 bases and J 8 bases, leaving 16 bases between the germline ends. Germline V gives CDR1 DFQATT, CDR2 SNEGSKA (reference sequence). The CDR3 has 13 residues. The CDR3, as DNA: TGCAGTGCTAGTGATGACTGGCCGTGGGGCTACACCTTC. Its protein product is CSASDDWPWGYTF.

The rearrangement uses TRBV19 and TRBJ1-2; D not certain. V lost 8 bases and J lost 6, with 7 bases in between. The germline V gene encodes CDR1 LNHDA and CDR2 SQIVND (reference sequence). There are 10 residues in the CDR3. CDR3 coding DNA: TGTGCCAGTCAGGATGATGGCTACACCTTC. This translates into CASQDDGYTF.

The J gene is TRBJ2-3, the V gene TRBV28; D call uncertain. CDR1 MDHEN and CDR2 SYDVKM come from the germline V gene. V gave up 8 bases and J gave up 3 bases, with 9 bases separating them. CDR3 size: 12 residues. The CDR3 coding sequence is TGTGCCAGCTATCTGACAACAGATACGCAGTATTTT. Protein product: CASYLTTDTQYF.

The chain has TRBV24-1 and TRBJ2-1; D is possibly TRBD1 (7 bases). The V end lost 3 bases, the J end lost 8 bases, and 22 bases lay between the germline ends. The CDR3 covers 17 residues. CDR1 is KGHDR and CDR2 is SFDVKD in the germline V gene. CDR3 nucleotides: TGTGCCACCAGTGATCCCGCCCGGGACAGACTAGGGCATGAGCAGTTCTTC. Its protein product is CATSDPARDRLGHEQFF.

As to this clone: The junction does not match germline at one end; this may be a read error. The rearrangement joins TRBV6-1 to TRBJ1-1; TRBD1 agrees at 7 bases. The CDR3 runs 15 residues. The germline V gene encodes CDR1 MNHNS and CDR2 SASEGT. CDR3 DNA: TGTGCCAGCACTGAAGTGGACAGGAGGAACACTGAAGCTTTCTTT. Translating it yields CASTEVDRRNTEAFF.

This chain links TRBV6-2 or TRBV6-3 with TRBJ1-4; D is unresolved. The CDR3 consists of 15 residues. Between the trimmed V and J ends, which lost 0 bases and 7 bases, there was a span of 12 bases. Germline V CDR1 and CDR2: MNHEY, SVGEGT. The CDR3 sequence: CASSYSVTGSEKLFF. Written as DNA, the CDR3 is TGTGCCAGCAGTTACTCGGTGACGGGGAGTGAAAAACTGTTTTTT.